Below are 20 T cell receptor beta chains sequenced from a single sample in a study of T-cell reconstitution after alpha-beta-depleted transplantation in children. Construction of the TCRbeta library involved unique molecular identifiers. TCRdb fed the PCR reads into MiXCR, producing one record per CDR3 protein. The data contain about 440,000 distinct CDR3 sequences, over 40% of them seen just once; the ten biggest clones take up 25% to 30%. The specimen comprised PBMCs, sampled before TCRalphabeta/CD19-depleted stem cell transplant. The receptors stem from a girl aged 2-10 years with aplastic anemia, due to receive a stem cell transplant.

Only a few counts were recorded for this clonotype. The chain employs TRBV18 and TRBJ2-4; D is possibly TRBD1 or TRBD2 (6 bases each). CDR1 and CDR2 (germline): KGHSH, LQKENI. CDR3 length: 15 residues. V lost 3 bases to trimming and J lost 13 bases, with 22 bases between them. CDR3 DNA sequence: TGTGCCAGCTCACCGCCTAGGGGGGACTCCTTATTACAGTACTTC. Translated, it gives CASSPPRGDSLLQYF.

In this sample, this clonotype turned up many times. The rearrangement uses TRBV11-3 and TRBJ2-1; D unresolved. The germline V and J ends were trimmed by 5 bases and 13 bases, with 15 bases remaining between them. The CDR3 consists of 12 residues. Germline CDR1 is SGHNT and CDR2 is YENEEA. CDR3 nucleotides: TGTGCCAGCAGCCCGGATGGCGTGTCACAGTTCTTC. The encoded protein is CASSPDGVSQFF.

This clonotype appeared many times. The genes are TRBV7-9 and TRBJ2-1; D ambiguous. The CDR3 is made up of 13 amino acids. V dropped 9 bases and J dropped 5 bases, with 14 bases sitting between them. CDR1 and CDR2 (germline): SEHNR, FQNEAQ (reference sequence). CDR3 sequence reads: CASQGINHNEQFF. In nucleotides, the CDR3 is TGTGCCAGTCAAGGGATCAACCACAATGAGCAGTTCTTC.

This clonotype was counted only a few times. The CDR3 reads CASSLRGGDYNEQFF. The CDR3 nucleotides are TGCGCCAGCAGCTTGCGGGGGGGCGACTACAATGAGCAGTTCTTC. The rearrangement joins TRBV5-1 to TRBJ2-1; TRBD2 agrees at 8 bases. The CDR3 is 15 residues long. The germline V gene has CDR1 SGHRS and CDR2 YFSETQ. Trimming at V came to 1 base and at J to 3 bases, leaving 3 bases not matched to a gene.

CDR3 sequence reads: CSARGHSGAEAFF. The CDR3 DNA reads TGCAGTGCTAGAGGTCATTCAGGGGCTGAAGCTTTCTTT. The genes are TRBV20-1 and TRBJ1-1, with D perhaps TRBD1 (6 bases). This CDR3 comprises 13 residues. Trimming removed 1 base from V and 6 bases from J, with 12 bases in between. Germline V CDR1 and CDR2: DFQATT, SNEGSKA (reference sequence).

In this sample, this clonotype turned up a few times. The chain links TRBV7-2 to TRBJ2-7; a possible D gene is TRBD1 (6 bases). The CDR3 is 15 residues long. V lost 2 bases and J 2 bases, leaving 13 bases between the germline ends. Germline-derived CDR1 and CDR2 are SGHTA and FQGNSA. CDR3 sequence: CASSLLRDTTYEQYF. CDR3 sequence (DNA): TGTGCCAGCAGCTTATTACGGGACACTACCTACGAGCAGTACTTC.

V usage is TRBV30 and J usage is TRBJ2-1, with 9 bases identical to TRBD2. The CDR3 loop spans 16 amino acids. Germline V lookup: CDR1 GTSNPN, CDR2 SVGIG (reference sequence). V trimming: 2 bases; J trimming: 2 bases; junction bases outside the gene matches: 7. Written as DNA, the CDR3 is TGTGCCTGGAGTACATCGACTAGCGGTACCTACAATGAGCAGTTCTTC. It specifies CAWSTSTSGTYNEQFF.

V gene TRBV6-2 or TRBV6-3 combines with J gene TRBJ2-2; 8 bases are shared with TRBD2. V shed 4 bases, J shed 8 bases, and the junction held 9 bases outside the gene matches. This CDR3 is built from 15 residues. The germline V gene encodes CDR1 MNHEY and CDR2 SVGEGT. Here the CDR3 reads CASSLSGTRGGELFF. DNA for the CDR3: TGTGCCAGCAGTTTATCCGGGACTAGAGGAGGGGAGCTGTTTTTT.

This clonotype was seen more than once but under ten times. This chain links TRBV5-6 with TRBJ2-3; possible D gene TRBD2, 5 bases. V lost 2 bases and J lost 5, with 12 bases in between. CDR3 length: 14 residues. Germline V lookup: CDR1 SGHDT, CDR2 YYEEEE. The CDR3 bases are TGTGCCAGCAGCTTCACTGTCCGGGGAGATACGCAGTATTTT. Translated, it gives CASSFTVRGDTQYF.

This chain links TRBV20-1 with TRBJ2-1, with 12 bases fitting TRBD2. The CDR3 is 15 residues long. CDR1 is DFQATT and CDR2 is SNEGSKA in the germline V gene (reference sequence). V was pared by 5 bases and J by 3 bases, with 5 bases of the junction left unmatched. DNA of the CDR3: TGCAGTGCTCCGACTAGCGGGAGAGTCTACAATGAGCAGTTCTTC. Translation gives CSAPTSGRVYNEQFF.

The chain joins TRBV6-6 to TRBJ2-1; the D is unclear. Trimming pared 0 bases from V and 3 bases from J, leaving 3 bases between. Germline V gene data show CDR1 as MNHNY and CDR2 as SVGAGI (reference sequence). The CDR3 has 13 amino acids. The CDR3 bases are TGTGCCAGCAGTTACTCGAACTACAATGAGCAGTTCTTC. Translation: CASSYSNYNEQFF.

The table lists this clonotype with a few counts. This rearrangement joins TRBV28 to TRBJ2-3; D is unclear. CDR3 length: 20 residues. V was trimmed by 1 base and J by 2 bases, leaving 25 bases between them. CDR1 MDHEN and CDR2 SYDVKM come from the germline V gene. The CDR3 loop reads CASSLYTERVLSRLTDTQYF. The CDR3 nucleotides are TGTGCCAGCAGTTTATATACAGAAAGAGTCCTAAGCAGGCTCACAGATACGCAGTATTTT. The entire variable domain, with the rest obtained from reference TRBV28 and TRBJ2-3, is as follows: DVKVTQSSRYLVKRTGEKVFLECVQDMDHENMFWYRQDPGLGLRLIYFSYDVKMKEKGDIPEGYSVSREKKERFSLILESASTNQTSMYLCASSLYTERVLSRLTDTQYFGPGTRLTVL.

The V call is TRBV20-1, the J call TRBJ2-1; TRBD2 matches 11 bases. V lost 6 bases to trimming and J lost 8 bases; unmatched junction nucleotides: 6. The length of the CDR3 is 13 residues. Germline CDR1 DFQATT, CDR2 SNEGSKA (reference sequence). In nucleotides, the CDR3 is TGCAGTGCAAGTCGGACTAGCGGGTATGAGCAGTTCTTC. Translating gives CSASRTSGYEQFF.

The genes are TRBV5-1 and TRBJ2-5; D is unclear. The CDR3 consists of 13 residues. V shed 4 bases and J shed 1 base, with 8 bases lying between them. The germline gives CDR1 SGHRS, CDR2 YFSETQ. The CDR3 nucleotides read TGCGCCAGCAGCGTCAGTACCCAAGAGACCCAGTACTTC. Protein sequence: CASSVSTQETQYF.

This clonotype was seen at least ten times. This chain's CDR3 is CASSLDADTQYF. The DNA for the CDR3 is TGCGCCAGCAGCTTGGACGCAGATACGCAGTATTTT. This chain links TRBV5-1 with TRBJ2-3; D remains unclear. The germline CDR1 and CDR2 sequences are SGHRS and YFSETQ. The CDR3 runs 12 residues. V was cut by 0 bases and J by 4 bases, with 3 bases left in between.

This clonotype was counted ten times or more. The chain links TRBV11-2 to TRBJ2-7, with D unresolved. Trimming left V 5 bases short and J 3 bases short, with 8 bases between. The CDR3 has 12 residues. Germline loops: CDR1 SGHAT, CDR2 FQNNGV. CDR3 DNA sequence: TGTGCCAGCAGCCCGCATTACTACGAGCAGTACTTC. Translation: CASSPHYYEQYF.

This clonotype was seen more than once but under ten times. The V call is TRBV2, the J call TRBJ1-1, with D hard to call. Germline CDR1 SNHLY, CDR2 FYNNEI. Trimming left V 2 bases short and J 0 bases short, with 10 bases between. The CDR3 totals 15 residues. The CDR3 DNA is TGTGCCAGCAGTGAAAATCGGGGATTGAACACTGAAGCTTTCTTT. Residues: CASSENRGLNTEAFF.

This sequence joins TRBV29-1 and TRBJ2-1, with D possibly matching TRBD2 (6 bases). The CDR3 is made up of 16 amino acids. Germline assignment: CDR1 SQVTM and CDR2 ANQGSEA. V lost 2 bases and J 8 bases, leaving 22 bases between the germline ends. The DNA for the CDR3 is TGCAGCGTTGAAAGAGGGGACTTTAGCCCCCGGTATGAGCAGTTCTTC. This gives the protein CSVERGDFSPRYEQFF.

The CDR3 protein is CSAFGLAGGGETQYF. For the CDR3, the DNA is TGCAGTGCTTTCGGACTAGCGGGAGGTGGCGAGACCCAGTACTTC. The chain carries TRBV20-1 and TRBJ2-5, with TRBD2 matching over 14 bases. V shed 5 bases and J 5 bases; nucleotides not matched to a gene: 7. This CDR3 has 15 residues. The germline V gene encodes CDR1 DFQATT and CDR2 SNEGSKA (reference sequence).

The chain joins TRBV5-6 to TRBJ2-1; 10 bases fit TRBD1. The CDR3 is made up of 15 amino acids. Germline V gene sequence: CDR1 SGHDT, CDR2 YYEEEE. With V trimmed by 4 bases and J by 6 bases, 7 bases remained unmatched. The CDR3 sequence is CASSRGTGVFNEQFF. In DNA, the CDR3 is TGTGCCAGCAGCCGCGGGACAGGGGTTTTCAATGAGCAGTTCTTC.